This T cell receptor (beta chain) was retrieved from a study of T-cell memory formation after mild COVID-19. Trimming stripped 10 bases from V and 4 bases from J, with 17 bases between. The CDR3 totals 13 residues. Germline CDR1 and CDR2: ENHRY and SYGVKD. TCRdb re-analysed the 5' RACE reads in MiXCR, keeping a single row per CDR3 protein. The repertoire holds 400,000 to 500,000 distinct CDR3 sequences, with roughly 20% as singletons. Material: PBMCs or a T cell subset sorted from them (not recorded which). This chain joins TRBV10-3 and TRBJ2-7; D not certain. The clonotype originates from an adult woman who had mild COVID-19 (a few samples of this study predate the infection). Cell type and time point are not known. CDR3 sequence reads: CATAVTDSYEQYF. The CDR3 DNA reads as TGTGCCACGGCGGTAACGGATTCATACGAGCAGTACTTC.